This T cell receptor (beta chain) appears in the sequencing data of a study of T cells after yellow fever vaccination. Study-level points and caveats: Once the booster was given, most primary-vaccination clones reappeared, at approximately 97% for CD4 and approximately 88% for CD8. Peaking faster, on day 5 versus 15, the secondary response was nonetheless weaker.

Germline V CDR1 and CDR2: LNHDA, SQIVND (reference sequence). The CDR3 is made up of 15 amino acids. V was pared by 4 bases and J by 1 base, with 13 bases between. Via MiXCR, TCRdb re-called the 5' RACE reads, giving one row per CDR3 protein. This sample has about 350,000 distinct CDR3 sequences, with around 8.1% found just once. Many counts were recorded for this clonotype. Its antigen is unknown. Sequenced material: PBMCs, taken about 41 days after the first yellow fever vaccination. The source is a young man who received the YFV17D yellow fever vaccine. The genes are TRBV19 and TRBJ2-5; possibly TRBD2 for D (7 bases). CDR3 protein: CASSRGRGAQETQYF. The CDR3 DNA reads TGTGCCAGTAGTAGGGGCCGGGGGGCCCAAGAGACCCAGTACTTC.